Following are 4 T cell receptor beta chains from one sample sequenced in a study of technical replicates of blood from several donors. TCRdb's copy holds only in-frame clones and misses some; the assay was immunoSEQ multiplex PCR. Found here are 85,000 to 100,000 clones, about 94% of them singletons; the top ten hold 0.26%. The specimen sequenced was T cells isolated from PBMCs. These receptors all come from a human donor in good health.

The chain employs TRBV6-6 and TRBJ2-3; 8 positions match TRBD2. CDR3 length equals 16 residues. V dropped 4 bases and J dropped 5; count of bases not matched to a gene: 11. The germline gives CDR1 MNHNY, CDR2 SVGAGI (reference sequence). The CDR3 bases are TGTGCCAGCAGTTTCCCGGGGGGGGCGGTTGGAGATACGCAGTATTTT. This codes for CASSFPGGAVGDTQYF.

This clone has only one observation. The V and J genes are TRBV6-1 and TRBJ2-2; 7 positions agree with TRBD1. V was clipped by 8 bases and J by 6 bases; unmatched bases: 9. Germline loops: CDR1 MNHNS, CDR2 SASEGT. The length of the CDR3 is 14 residues. The CDR3 loop reads CASGTEIRAGELFF. The DNA for the CDR3 is TGTGCCAGCGGGACAGAAATTAGGGCCGGGGAGCTGTTTTTT.

The CDR3 reads CASSQGDRGPLETQYF. CDR3 in DNA: TGTGCCAGCAGCCAAGGGGACAGGGGGCCTCTGGAGACCCAGTACTTC. The V call is TRBV14, the J call TRBJ2-5, with 12 bases lining up with TRBD1. CDR1 is SGHDN, CDR2 FVKESK, per germline. This CDR3 comprises 16 residues. Unmatched junction bases numbered 5, after V lost 1 base and J lost 5 bases.

This chain uses TRBV29-1 with TRBJ2-7; 11 nucleotides match TRBD1. Unmatched junction bases numbered 1, after V lost 0 bases and J lost 3 bases. In germline, CDR1 is SQVTM, CDR2 ANQGSEA. This CDR3 has 14 residues. The CDR3 DNA reads TGCAGCGTTGAAGAGGGGACAGGGGGCTACGAGCAGTACTTC. Its protein is CSVEEGTGGYEQYF.